A single sample is the source of the 21 T cell receptor beta chains below, sequenced in a study of T cells in Graves' hyperthyroidism and ophthalmopathy. Amplified regions were TCR beta CDR3 sequences from RNA transcripts. The TCR CDR3 first-round RT-PCR relied on the HTBI primer set. From the multiplex PCR reads, TCRdb called clonotypes with MiXCR, one entry per CDR3 protein. The data contain hundreds of thousands of distinct CDR3 sequences, roughly a sixth of them singletons. What was sequenced was blood. The receptors stem from a woman in her forties or fifties with Graves' hyperthyroidism that later progressed to Graves' ophthalmopathy.

This clonotype appeared a few times. V usage is TRBV25-1 and J usage is TRBJ1-2; the D is unclear. V gave up 5 bases and J gave up 5 bases, with 15 bases separating them. The CDR3 totals 14 residues. CDR1 is MGHDK and CDR2 is SYGVNS in the germline V gene. The CDR3 protein is CASSLKEPPYGYTF. CDR3 nucleotides: TGTGCCAGCAGTTTGAAGGAGCCCCCGTATGGCTACACCTTC.

The table lists this clonotype with many counts. V is TRBV20-1 and J is TRBJ1-1; 9 bases agree with TRBD1. CDR3 length: 13 amino acids. CDR1 is DFQATT and CDR2 is SNEGSKA in the germline V gene (reference sequence). V lost 2 bases, J lost 10 bases, and 8 bases stayed unmatched. CDR3: CSARPTGGVGAFF. CDR3 coding DNA: TGCAGTGCTAGACCTACAGGGGGCGTGGGAGCTTTCTTT.

The chain links TRBV9 to TRBJ1-2; no definite D call. The length of the CDR3 is 15 residues. Germline loops: CDR1 SGDLS, CDR2 YYNGEE. V was clipped by 1 base and J by 3 bases, with 13 bases between them. The CDR3 region has the DNA TGTGCCAGCAGCGTACCCCCCGGTCCCGACTATGGCTACACCTTC. Its protein is CASSVPPGPDYGYTF. Full variable domain (rest looked up from reference TRBV9 and TRBJ1-2): DSGVTQTPKHLITATGQRVTLRCSPRSGDLSVYWYQQSLDQGLQFLIQYYNGEERAKGNILERFSAQQFPDLHSELNLSSLELGDSALYFCASSVPPGPDYGYTFGSGTRLTVV.

This clonotype was detected many times. The chain carries TRBV3-1 and TRBJ2-3, with 7 bases lining up with TRBD2. Looked up from germline, CDR1 is LGHDT and CDR2 is YNNKEL (reference sequence). This CDR3 region has 14 residues. V gave up 3 bases and J gave up 4 bases; unmatched junction bases: 4. CDR3 residues: CASSHQAGADTQYF. The CDR3 DNA is TGTGCCAGCAGCCACCAGGCGGGGGCAGATACGCAGTATTTT.

This clonotype occurred a few times. The gene calls are TRBV2 and TRBJ2-5, with TRBD2 identical over 9 bases. The CDR3 runs 15 residues. Losses at the gene ends were 9 bases for V and 1 base for J; bases not matched to a gene: 9. CDR1 and CDR2 (germline): SNHLY, FYNNEI. CDR3 sequence: CASERGTSTQETQYF. CDR3 in DNA: TGTGCCAGTGAGAGGGGGACTAGCACCCAAGAGACCCAGTACTTC.

The table lists this clonotype with a few counts. The J gene is TRBJ2-7, the V gene TRBV4-2, with TRBD1 matching 8 bases. CDR3 length equals 16 residues. CDR1 and CDR2 (germline): LGHNA, YNFKEQ. Losses at the gene ends were 3 bases for V and 2 bases for J; bases not matched to a gene: 9. The DNA for the CDR3 is TGTGCCAGCAGCCACCCGGTAGGACAGGGAACCTACGAGCAGTACTTC. Amino acids: CASSHPVGQGTYEQYF.

This clonotype was picked up many times. The V call is TRBV3-1, the J call TRBJ1-1; a possible D gene is TRBD1 (5 bases). With 5 bases removed from V and 5 bases from J, the gap between germline ends came to 18 bases. Looked up from germline, CDR1 is LGHDT and CDR2 is YNNKEL (reference sequence). There are 15 residues in the CDR3. CDR3 nucleotide sequence: TGTGCCAGCAGCTTAAACGGGGCGCGGGAGACTGAAGCTTTCTTT. It encodes CASSLNGARETEAFF.

The chain is built from TRBV7-9 and TRBJ1-1, with 7 bases matching TRBD1. The CDR3 runs 17 residues. After removal of 6 bases from V and 8 bases from J, the junction contained 21 bases not matched to a gene. Germline V gene data show CDR1 as SEHNR and CDR2 as FQNEAQ (reference sequence). The CDR3 DNA reads as TGTGCCAGCAGTCCAACGAACCCCGGGACAGATCCCTCCGAAGCTTTCTTT. Its protein product is CASSPTNPGTDPSEAFF.

This clonotype was seen more than once but under ten times. The chain combines TRBV29-1 with TRBJ1-1; a possible D gene is TRBD1 (5 bases). CDR1 SQVTM and CDR2 ANQGSEA come from the germline V gene. The CDR3 has 15 residues. V was pared by 4 bases and J by 2 bases, with 17 bases between. CDR3 nucleotide sequence: TGCAGCGTTGTAGGGGTCCTCAACAGAAACACTGAAGCTTTCTTT. Residues: CSVVGVLNRNTEAFF.

The CDR3 spells CASSGLRARSGEQFF. CDR3 bases: TGTGCCAGCAGCGGTCTCCGGGCCCGTTCGGGAGAGCAGTTCTTC. V and J are TRBV6-2 or TRBV6-3 and TRBJ2-1; possibly TRBD2 for D (5 bases). The CDR3 extends over 15 amino acids. Germline V CDR1 and CDR2: MNHEY, SVGEGT. V was clipped by 6 bases and J by 10 bases, with 22 bases between them.

This clonotype has ten or more counts. The chain employs TRBV2 and TRBJ1-1; possible D gene TRBD1, 6 bases. The V gene's germline CDR1 is SNHLY and CDR2 FYNNEI. V was shortened by 7 bases and J by 0 bases, with 21 bases between the two germline ends. CDR3 length: 17 amino acids. The CDR3 DNA sequence: TGTGCCAGCATCCCCAGTTCGGGGGCTGTCATGAACACTGAAGCTTTCTTT. This encodes CASIPSSGAVMNTEAFF.

This clonotype has ten or more counts. The chain has TRBV11-3 and TRBJ2-3; TRBD2 aligns across 9 bases. V gave up 5 bases and J gave up 4 bases; unmatched junction bases: 7. The CDR3 has 15 amino acids. Per the germline V gene, CDR1 is SGHNT and CDR2 is YENEEA. DNA of the CDR3: TGTGCCAGCAGCGAACGCGCGGGGGGGCCAGATACGCAGTATTTT. Translated: CASSERAGGPDTQYF.

The chain recombines TRBV9 with TRBJ1-2, with D perhaps matching TRBD1 (6 bases). Looked up from germline, CDR1 is SGDLS and CDR2 is YYNGEE. The CDR3 contains 14 residues. With 6 bases removed from V and 5 bases from J, the gap between germline ends came to 17 bases. In DNA form, the CDR3 reads TGTGCCAGCAAAACAGCCGGGACACCTTATGGCTACACCTTC. Translation gives CASKTAGTPYGYTF. Supplemented by reference TRBV9 and TRBJ1-2, the full variable domain reads DSGVTQTPKHLITATGQRVTLRCSPRSGDLSVYWYQQSLDQGLQFLIQYYNGEERAKGNILERFSAQQFPDLHSELNLSSLELGDSALYFCASKTAGTPYGYTFGSGTRLTVV.

This clonotype was detected a few times. This sequence joins TRBV28 and TRBJ2-1; possibly TRBD2 for D (6 bases). In germline, CDR1 is MDHEN, CDR2 SYDVKM. CDR3 length: 16 amino acids. Trimming took 1 base from V and 1 from J, leaving 11 bases between them. For the CDR3, the DNA is TGTGCCAGCAGTTTATTAGCGGACTTATCCTACAATGAGCAGTTCTTC. This codes for CASSLLADLSYNEQFF.

This clonotype has only a few counts. This chain connects TRBV3-1 to TRBJ1-2; no firm D call. V lost 5 bases and J 4 bases, leaving 17 bases between the germline ends. The CDR3 is made up of 15 amino acids. Per the germline V gene, CDR1 is LGHDT and CDR2 is YNNKEL (reference sequence). Written as DNA, the CDR3 is TGTGCCAGCAGCTTCTTAGGGAGTAGTGTCTATGGCTACACCTTC. Residues: CASSFLGSSVYGYTF.

This clonotype was picked up many times. This sequence joins TRBV3-1 and TRBJ2-1, with D unresolved. CDR3 length equals 13 residues. With 6 bases removed from V and 5 bases from J, the gap between germline ends came to 11 bases. Germline-derived CDR1 and CDR2 are LGHDT and YNNKEL (reference sequence). CDR3 nucleotide sequence: TGTGCCAGCAGGTACACTCTAGACAATGAGCAGTTCTTC. It yields the protein CASRYTLDNEQFF.

The chain combines TRBV2 with TRBJ1-5; D call uncertain. Germline loops: CDR1 SNHLY, CDR2 FYNNEI. Trimming removed 6 bases at V and 6 bases at J, with 15 bases between. This CDR3 is 14 amino acids long. As DNA, the CDR3 is TGTGCCAGCAGCGAATTTGGAGTGAGTCAGCCCCAGCATTTT. This codes for CASSEFGVSQPQHF. The whole variable domain, filled in from reference TRBV2 and TRBJ1-5, reads EPEVTQTPSHQVTQMGQEVILRCVPISNHLYFYWYRQILGQKVEFLVSFYNNEISEKSEIFDDQFSVERPDGSNFTLKIRSTKLEDSAMYFCASSEFGVSQPQHFGDGTRLSIL.

This clonotype was detected a few times. The V and J genes are TRBV12-3 or TRBV12-4 and TRBJ1-4; TRBD1 agrees at 7 bases. V was pared by 5 bases and J by 7 bases, with 7 bases of the junction left unmatched. CDR3 size: 14 residues. The CDR3 here is CASSRAGGGEKLFF. In DNA form, the CDR3 reads TGTGCCAGCAGTCGTGCAGGGGGGGGTGAAAAACTGTTTTTT.

There are a few counts of this clonotype. The chain carries TRBV15 and TRBJ2-4; D unclear. Germline V CDR1 and CDR2: LNHNV, YYDKDF (reference sequence). V shed 4 bases and J shed 5 bases, with 12 bases lying between them. CDR3 length: 14 residues. The CDR3 DNA is TGTGCCACCAGCACCTGGAACAGAGAAAACATTCAGTACTTC. It is translated as CATSTWNRENIQYF.

This clonotype appeared a few times. J is TRBJ2-7 and V is TRBV20-1; D possibly corresponds to TRBD2 (5 bases). The CDR3 has 11 amino acids. Trimming removed 4 bases at V and 3 bases at J, with 7 bases between. Germline values: CDR1 DFQATT, CDR2 SNEGSKA (reference sequence). CDR3 nucleotides: TGCAGTGCTATGGGGAGCTACGAGCAGTACTTC. Translating gives CSAMGSYEQYF.

The V call is TRBV6-1, the J call TRBJ1-1; no clear D gene. Germline V gene data show CDR1 as MNHNS and CDR2 as SASEGT. The CDR3 is 14 amino acids. V dropped 7 bases and J dropped 4 bases, with 16 bases sitting between them. CDR3 DNA sequence: TGTGCCAGCAAAATTGACAACTTCGTCACTGAAGCTTTCTTT. Translation: CASKIDNFVTEAFF.